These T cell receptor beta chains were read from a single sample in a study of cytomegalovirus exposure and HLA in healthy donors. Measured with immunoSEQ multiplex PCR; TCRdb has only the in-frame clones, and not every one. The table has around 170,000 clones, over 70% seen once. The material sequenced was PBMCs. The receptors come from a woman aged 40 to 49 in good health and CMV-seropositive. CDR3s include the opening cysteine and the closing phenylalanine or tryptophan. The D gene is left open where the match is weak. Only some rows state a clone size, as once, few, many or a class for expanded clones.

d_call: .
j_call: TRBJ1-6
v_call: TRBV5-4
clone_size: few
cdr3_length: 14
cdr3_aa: CASSQLSRNSPLHF
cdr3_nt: TGCGCCAGCAGCCAACTAAGTAGGAATTCACCCCTCCACTTT

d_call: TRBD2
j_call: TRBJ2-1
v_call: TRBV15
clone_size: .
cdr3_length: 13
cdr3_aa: CASQSGNYNEQFF
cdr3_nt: TGTGCCTCCCAAAGCGGGAACTACAATGAGCAGTTCTTC

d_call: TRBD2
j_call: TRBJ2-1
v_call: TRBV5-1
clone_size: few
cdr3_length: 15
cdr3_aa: CASRIAGGTHNEQFF
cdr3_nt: TGCGCCAGCAGAATAGCGGGGGGGACCCACAATGAGCAGTTCTTC

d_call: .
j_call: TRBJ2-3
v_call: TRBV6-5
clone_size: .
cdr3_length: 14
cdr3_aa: CASSTQGSRDTQYF
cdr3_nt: TGTGCCAGCAGTACCCAGGGTAGTCGCGATACGCAGTATTTT

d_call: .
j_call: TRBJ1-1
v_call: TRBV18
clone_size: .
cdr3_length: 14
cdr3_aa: CASSTDSFYTEAFF
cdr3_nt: TGTGCCAGCTCAACGGACAGTTTCTACACTGAAGCTTTCTTT

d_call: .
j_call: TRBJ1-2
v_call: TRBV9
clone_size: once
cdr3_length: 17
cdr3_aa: CASSPLLGEGVAYGYTF
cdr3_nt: TGTGCCAGCAGCCCGCTTTTGGGCGAAGGGGTAGCCTATGGCTACACCTTC

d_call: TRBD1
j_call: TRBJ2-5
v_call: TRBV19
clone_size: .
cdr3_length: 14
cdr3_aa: CASSSWTGSETQYF
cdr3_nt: TGTGCCAGTAGTTCTTGGACAGGGAGTGAGACCCAGTACTTC

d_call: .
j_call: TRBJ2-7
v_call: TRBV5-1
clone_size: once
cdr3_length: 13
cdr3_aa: CASSLDRSYEQYF
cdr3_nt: TGCGCCAGCAGCTTGGACAGATCCTACGAGCAGTACTTC

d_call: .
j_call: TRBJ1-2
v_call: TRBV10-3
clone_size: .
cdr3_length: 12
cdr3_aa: CVAGPALGGYTF
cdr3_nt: TGTGTCGCAGGGCCCGCATTGGGTGGCTACACCTTC

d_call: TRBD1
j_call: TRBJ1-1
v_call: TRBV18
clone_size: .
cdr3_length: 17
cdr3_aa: CASSPLATGGTGAEAFF
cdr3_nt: TGTGCCAGCTCACCCCTGGCGACAGGGGGAACTGGTGCTGAAGCTTTCTTT

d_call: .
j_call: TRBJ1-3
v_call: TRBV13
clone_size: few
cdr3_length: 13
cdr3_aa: CASSLSPPLGIYF
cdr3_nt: TGTGCCAGCAGCTTATCCCCCCCACTAGGCATATATTTT

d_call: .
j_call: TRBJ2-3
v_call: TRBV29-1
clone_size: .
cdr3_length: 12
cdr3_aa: CSVVSSADTQYF
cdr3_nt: TGCAGCGTTGTATCTAGCGCCGATACGCAGTATTTT